The clone carrying this T cell receptor beta chain showed up just a few times. During active infection, Seattle patients enrolled and were then monitored through disease. Clones were sequenced by immunoSEQ multiplex PCR, and TCRdb holds only the in-frame ones, with some missing. The data hold hundreds of thousands of clones, with roughly 90% observed a single time. The data stem from a study of blood T cell repertoires in COVID-19. About the research overall: Material from acute and convalescent COVID-19 was sourced from the United States, Italy and Spain. T cells, B-cell-depleted T cells, or PBMCs provided the cDNA or gDNA that served as material.

Germline V lookup: CDR1 MDHEN, CDR2 SYDVKM. The V and J ends lost 3 bases and 5 bases, in that order; junction bases with no gene match: 4. The CDR3 extends over 16 amino acids. The clonotype comes from a woman between 40 and 50 years old with COVID-19, enrolled during active disease. This chain joins TRBV28 and TRBJ1-6, with 10 bases fitting TRBD1. Sequenced material: peripheral blood. The CDR3 bases are TGTGCCAGCAGTTTCCTCGGGACAGGGGATAATTCACCCCTCCACTTT. It is translated as CASSFLGTGDNSPLHF.